The 11 T cell receptor beta chains in this list originate from one sample, sequenced in a study of beta chain features in type 1 diabetes. cDNA synthesis used the whole RNA isolate, giving expressed TCRB sequences. Generated by immunoSEQ multiplex PCR, the TCRdb table keeps only in-frame clones and is missing some. The top ten clones hold under 0.045% of a sample with roughly 230,000 clones, 9.6% of them seen once. The specimen sequenced was naive CD4+ T cells from blood. The receptors here all came from a woman under 30 in good health.

V is TRBV30 and J is TRBJ1-1; D remains unclear. From germline, CDR1 is GTSNPN and CDR2 SVGIG (reference sequence). This CDR3 region has 12 residues. V gave up 4 bases and J gave up 6 bases, with 12 bases separating them. CDR3 sequence reads: CAWTLSGAEAFF. DNA of the CDR3: TGTGCCTGGACCCTTTCAGGCGCTGAAGCTTTCTTT. Using reference TRBV30 and TRBJ1-1 for the parts outside the CDR3, the full variable domain is SQTIHQWPATLVQPVGSPLSLECTVEGTSNPNLYWYRQAAGRGLQLLFYSVGIGQISSEVPQNLSASRPQDRQFILSSKKLLLSDSGFYLCAWTLSGAEAFFGQGTRLTVV.

This clone was detected only a few times. The J gene is TRBJ2-7, the V gene TRBV10-3; weak D call: TRBD2 (7 bases). The CDR3 extends over 12 amino acids. V lost 7 bases and J 4 bases, leaving 11 bases between the germline ends. The germline CDR1 and CDR2 sequences are ENHRY and SYGVKD. The chain's CDR3 is CAIKGGAYEQYF. DNA for the CDR3: TGTGCCATCAAGGGGGGGGCTTACGAGCAGTACTTC.

This clone was detected only a few times. The CDR3 reads CASSATRLDGYTF. For the CDR3, the DNA is TGTGCCAGCAGTGCCACCCGGCTAGATGGCTACACCTTC. This chain joins TRBV2 and TRBJ1-2; no clear D. Deletions cut 4 bases from V and 6 bases from J, with 12 bases between. Germline CDR1 is SNHLY and CDR2 is FYNNEI. This CDR3 contains 13 residues.

CDR3 sequence: CASSYGPGTVNEKLFF. CDR3 nucleotides: TGTGCCAGCAGTTACGGTCCCGGGACAGTTAATGAAAAACTGTTTTTT. The chain uses TRBV6-5 and TRBJ1-4; 7 bases are shared with TRBD1. V shed 2 bases and J 4 bases; nucleotides not matched to a gene: 7. CDR3 size: 16 residues. Germline values: CDR1 MNHEY, CDR2 SVGAGI.

This clone was found a few times. The CDR3 region is CASSNGEYQETQYF. The CDR3 DNA sequence: TGTGCCAGCAGCAACGGGGAGTACCAAGAGACCCAGTACTTC. The rearrangement links TRBV7-9 to TRBJ2-5, with D tentatively TRBD2 (5 bases). Per the germline V gene, CDR1 is SEHNR and CDR2 is FQNEAQ (reference sequence). This CDR3 has 14 residues. V was shortened by 5 bases and J by 0 bases, with 10 bases between the two germline ends.

V gene TRBV2 combines with J gene TRBJ2-7; weak D call: TRBD2 (6 bases). The CDR3 has 15 residues. Germline CDR1 SNHLY, CDR2 FYNNEI. V lost 6 bases to trimming and J lost 5 bases, with 20 bases between them. CDR3: CASRSLRTTPHEQYF. In DNA, the CDR3 is TGTGCCAGCAGGTCCCTCCGGACTACGCCCCACGAGCAGTACTTC.

This clone turned up a few times. The chain is built from TRBV7-2 and TRBJ2-7; D may be TRBD2 (7 bases). V dropped 2 bases and J dropped 2 bases, with 13 bases sitting between them. Germline V gives CDR1 SGHTA, CDR2 FQGNSA. The CDR3 spans 15 residues. CDR3 region: CASSLTAGATYEQYF. The CDR3 DNA is TGTGCCAGCAGCTTAACGGCGGGGGCTACCTACGAGCAGTACTTC. Based on the CDR3 plus reference TRBV7-2 and TRBJ2-7, the full variable domain is GAGVSQSPSNKVTEKGKDVELRCDPISGHTALYWYRQSLGQGLEFLIYFQGNSAPDKSGLPSDRFSAERTGGSVSTLTIQRTQQEDSAVYLCASSLTAGATYEQYFGPGTRLTVT.

This clone occurred a few times. The rearrangement joins TRBV4-1 to TRBJ2-7; TRBD1 agrees at 8 bases. The CDR3 is 15 amino acids. The V and J ends lost 3 bases and 7 bases, in that order; junction bases with no gene match: 11. The V gene's germline CDR1 is MGHRA and CDR2 YSYEKL. The CDR3 is CASSHLNRGVREQYF. CDR3 DNA: TGCGCCAGCAGCCACTTGAACAGGGGGGTTCGAGAGCAGTACTTC.

The chain is built from TRBV6-5 and TRBJ1-2, with a tentative D call TRBD1 (5 bases). V lost 2 bases to trimming and J lost 4 bases, with 14 bases between them. The CDR3 is 15 amino acids. Looked up from germline, CDR1 is MNHEY and CDR2 is SVGAGI. CDR3 loop: CASSYQADTGYGYTF. The DNA for the CDR3 is TGTGCCAGCAGTTACCAAGCAGACACAGGCTATGGCTACACCTTC.

The table lists this clone with a few counts. This chain links TRBV7-9 with TRBJ1-6; TRBD1 aligns across 8 bases. The CDR3 runs 13 residues. Per the germline V gene, CDR1 is SEHNR and CDR2 is FQNEAQ (reference sequence). J was trimmed by 8 bases and V by 4 bases; bases with no gene match: 1. CDR3 bases: TGTGCCAGCAGCTCGACAGGGGATTCACCCCTCCACTTT. It encodes CASSSTGDSPLHF.

In this sample, this clone turned up a few times. The genes are TRBV18 and TRBJ2-3; no clear D. Germline V lookup: CDR1 KGHSH, CDR2 LQKENI. V lost 6 bases and J 2 bases, leaving 6 bases between the germline ends. The CDR3 contains 12 residues. CDR3 sequence: CASSVDTDTQYF. CDR3 nucleotides: TGTGCCAGCTCGGTAGACACAGATACGCAGTATTTT.